The present T cell receptor beta chain was sequenced within a study of shared clonotypes between healthy human individuals (TCRdb year 2020). Regarding the complete study: The cohort included three men and a couple of women between 18 and 49 years of age. Per donor, leukapheresis produced somewhere between about 0.85 and 9.5 billion PBMCs. Per donor, three plates each were used for CD4 naive and CD4 memory, two for CD8 naive, and one for CD8 memory. To estimate repertoire size and how much clonotypes are shared between individuals, the study performed deep sequencing of blood TCR repertoires from roughly five healthy adults. Different laboratories and diverse techniques were used to prepare libraries and sequence TCR repertoires, to increase sequencing depth and limit assay-specific biases. Results the study describes overall, beyond this receptor: Naive subsets generally had larger estimated clonotype richness than memory subsets. Pairwise subsampling indicated that sequencing depth was expected to affect the degree of clonotype sharing among donors. Sharing across a few donors was observed for around 4.8% of naive CD4, 3.5% of naive CD8, around 2.5% of memory CD4, and over 0.3% of memory CD8 clonotypes. The genetic and exposure-history diversity represented was limited by the small number of donors. Incomplete sequencing was indicated by rarefaction of sorted-subset datasets, despite the large sequencing depth. Only blood was sampled, and tissue TCR repertoires likely differ from those in blood. Compared with non-shared clonotypes, the clonotypes found in all four sorted-subset donors had higher generation probabilities.

Donors were healthy HIV-negative adults with no recently reported acute infections or vaccinations. Every donor was a Caucasian adult residing in Nashville, Tennessee, USA. Magnetic negative selection was used to enrich CD4+ T cells, after which naive cells were positively selected on CD45RA and the negative fraction became the memory subset. Blood was obtained by leukapheresis, after which PBMCs were separated by Ficoll-Histopaque density gradient centrifugation and cryopreserved in liquid nitrogen vapor phase. Analytical flow cytometry was used to check the purity and quantity of every magnetically sorted T cell population. From each sorted fraction, genomic DNA was isolated and quantified by UV absorbance on a Nanodrop 2000c. As regards this clone: Its antigen target is currently unknown. No qualities accompany the bases; no much larger clone lies one base away.

Spanning cysteine to phenylalanine, the CDR3 consists of 15 amino acids. The only DNA kept is the CDR3, 45 bases in frame from the first base. For this chain, trimming is 2 bases at the V end and 2 bases at the J end, and the number of junction bases without a gene match is 4. The germline V gene specifies LGHNA as CDR1 and YNFKEQ as CDR2. Using the deep immunoSEQ assay, multiplex PCR amplified TCR CDR3 regions from genomic DNA. Genomic DNA extracted from each cell subset was distributed evenly over all wells of several immunoSEQ 96-well plates, and each plate served as one replicate. For sorted subsets, each replicate PCR was loaded with about 0.2 ug genomic DNA, equivalent to 30,000 or so T cell genomes. Purified libraries were quantified with a Qubit 3.0 fluorometer, sized on a Bioanalyzer 2100, and re-quantified with the KAPA Library Quantification kit. Every immunoSEQ 96-well plate was sequenced on a separate single-read 150-cycle Illumina NextSeq 550 flow cell. As for how the authors treated the data: Because the immunoSEQ output held only junctional sequences and lacked quality scores, the filtering could not match the filtering applied to full-length reads. To assign V/J genes and CDR3, sequences were annotated against IMGT germline references using PyIR, a Python wrapper for IgBLAST v1.9. Any read was removed if the V/J assignment was weak (E-value above 1e-6), the CDR3 was missing, or the read contained stop codons, out-of-frame junctions, or ambiguous translated residues. V3J clonotypes were defined by identical inferred V gene, J gene, and CDR3 amino acid sequence. The percentage overlap between two repertoires was calculated by dividing the number of shared unique clonotypes by the size of the smaller repertoire. Three approaches were used to assess repertoire richness: RTK rarefaction, the Chao1 estimator, and Recon v2.1 estimates of unobserved clonotypes. Generation probabilities were computed with OLGA for all TCRbeta clonotypes obtained by the gDNA method from four donors. The immuneACCESS repertoire file appears here via TCRdb, limited to in-frame rearrangements. These files lack a portion of the clones; in checked studies, under half of the deficit traces to unresolved V genes, and the cause of the others is not known. V and J calls and clone size come straight from that table; D and trimming were deduced from the DNA. For this sample there are about 610,000 clones; about 97% appear just once. 0.045% to 0.06% of the sample comes from the top ten.

The chain is encoded by TRBV4-2 joined to TRBJ2-3; 7 junctional bases match TRBD2. This TCR was sampled from a woman aged 25 to 45 in good health. The sequencing sample was made of naive CD4+ T cells sorted from blood. This specimen's cell subset or site label, per the study, means: CD45RA+ positively selected. CDR3 sequence: CASSQLLAVTDTQYF. The sequenced DNA: TGTGCCAGCAGCCAACTCCTAGCGGTCACAGATACGCAGTATTTT.